A single sample is the source of the 10 T cell receptor beta chains below, sequenced in a study of blood T cell repertoires in COVID-19. Libraries were prepared by immunoSEQ multiplex PCR; TCRdb keeps only in-frame clonotypes and omits some of them. The sample lists about 220,000 clones; about 88% were seen once. Input material: peripheral blood. The receptors come from a middle-aged man with acute or convalescent COVID-19.

This chain joins TRBV9 and TRBJ2-3; TRBD2 might be the D (6 bases). This CDR3 is 15 amino acids long. The V and J ends lost 6 bases and 1 base respectively, with 15 bases between them. Germline V gene data show CDR1 as SGDLS and CDR2 as YYNGEE. In DNA form, the CDR3 reads TGTGCCAGCACGAGACTAGATTTAGGCACAGATACGCAGTATTTT. It codes for CASTRLDLGTDTQYF. The full variable domain, completed using reference TRBV9 and TRBJ2-3, is DSGVTQTPKHLITATGQRVTLRCSPRSGDLSVYWYQQSLDQGLQFLIQYYNGEERAKGNILERFSAQQFPDLHSELNLSSLELGDSALYFCASTRLDLGTDTQYFGPGTRLTVL.

V is TRBV29-1 and J is TRBJ1-2; 7 nucleotides match TRBD1. Germline CDR1 is SQVTM and CDR2 is ANQGSEA. The CDR3 consists of 13 residues. Losses at the gene ends were 4 bases for V and 4 bases for J; bases not matched to a gene: 6. CDR3 DNA: TGCAGCGTTGCCCCCGGACAGGTCTATGGCTACACCTTC. This translates into CSVAPGQVYGYTF.

V usage is TRBV18 and J usage is TRBJ1-2, with 12 bases fitting TRBD1. The CDR3 is 17 amino acids. V lost 3 bases and J lost 0; bases outside the gene matches: 5. CDR1 KGHSH and CDR2 LQKENI come from the germline V gene. This chain's CDR3 is CASSPRDRGPSNYGYTF. CDR3 nucleotide sequence: TGTGCCAGCTCACCCCGGGACAGGGGGCCTTCTAACTATGGCTACACCTTC.

This chain connects TRBV6-6 to TRBJ2-3; D is possibly TRBD1 (6 bases). The V end was cut by 3 bases, the J end by 5 bases, with 9 bases between. CDR3 length: 13 amino acids. Germline lookup yields CDR1 MNHNY and CDR2 SVGAGI (reference sequence). The CDR3 sequence is CASSYGQLDTQYF. The CDR3 DNA reads as TGTGCCAGCAGTTATGGACAGTTAGATACGCAGTATTTT.

CDR3 amino acids: CASSWGGPGNEQFF. The CDR3 DNA reads TGTGCCAGCAGTTGGGGGGGGCCGGGCAATGAGCAGTTCTTC. The chain links TRBV28 to TRBJ2-1; a weak D match, TRBD2 (7 bases). V dropped 4 bases and J dropped 6 bases, with 13 bases sitting between them. The germline V gene encodes CDR1 MDHEN and CDR2 SYDVKM. The CDR3 is 14 amino acids.

The genes are TRBV7-6 and TRBJ2-7; tentatively, D is TRBD2 (5 bases). Germline CDR1 reads SGHVS; CDR2 reads FNYEAQ. Trimming pared 0 bases from V and 0 bases from J, leaving 12 bases between. The CDR3 totals 16 residues. The CDR3 loop is CASSLAHLGSSYEQYF. The CDR3, as DNA: TGTGCCAGCAGCTTAGCGCATCTAGGGAGCTCCTACGAGCAGTACTTC. The full variable domain, completed using reference TRBV7-6 and TRBJ2-7, is GAGVSQSPRYKVTKRGQDVALRCDPISGHVSLYWYRQALGQGPEFLTYFNYEAQQDKSGLPNDRFSAERPEGSISTLTIQRTEQRDSAMYRCASSLAHLGSSYEQYFGPGTRLTVT.

This clone appeared once. The chain has TRBV6-5 and TRBJ2-5; tentatively, D is TRBD2 (5 bases). Germline V gene lookup returns CDR1 MNHEY and CDR2 SVGAGI. The CDR3 is 16 residues long. Deletions cut 4 bases from V and 4 bases from J, with 19 bases between. For the CDR3, the DNA is TGTGCCAGCAGTTGGGTTAGCGACGTCCCCTTAGAGACCCAGTACTTC. Translating gives CASSWVSDVPLETQYF.

The chain recombines TRBV5-1 with TRBJ1-4; a weak D match, TRBD1 (6 bases). CDR3 length: 14 amino acids. Per germline, CDR1 SGHRS and CDR2 YFSETQ. V was trimmed by 3 bases and J by 6 bases, leaving 12 bases between them. CDR3 sequence: CASSSTGSDEKLFF. The CDR3 DNA follows: TGCGCCAGCAGCTCAACAGGGTCGGATGAAAAACTGTTTTTT.

This clone was observed a handful of times. Written as DNA, the CDR3 is TGTGCCAGCAGCTTAGTTAGGGGGCGGTACGAGCAGTACTTC. As protein: CASSLVRGRYEQYF. The chain is built from TRBV11-2 and TRBJ2-7, with 7 positions matching TRBD1. CDR3 length: 14 residues. The V gene end was trimmed by 1 base and the J gene end by 4 bases; junction bases not matched to a gene: 4. Germline V gives CDR1 SGHAT, CDR2 FQNNGV.

A note on this clone: The junction and the germline gene differ at one end; a read error may be behind it. J is TRBJ2-7 and V is TRBV6-5; 8 nucleotides match TRBD2. The V gene's germline CDR1 is MNHEY and CDR2 SVGAGI. The CDR3 contains 15 residues. CDR3 region: CASSGGGGRPRGVLF. The CDR3 nucleotides read TGTGCCAGCAGCGGGGGGGGAGGTCGTCCCAGGGGAGTACTCTTC.